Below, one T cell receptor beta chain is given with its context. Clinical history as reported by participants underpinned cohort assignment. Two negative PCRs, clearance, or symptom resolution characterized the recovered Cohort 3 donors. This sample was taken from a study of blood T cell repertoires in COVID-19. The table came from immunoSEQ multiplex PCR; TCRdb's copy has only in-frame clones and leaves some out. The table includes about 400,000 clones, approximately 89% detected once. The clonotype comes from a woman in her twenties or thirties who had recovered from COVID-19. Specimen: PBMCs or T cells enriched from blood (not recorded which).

CDR3 in DNA: TGTGCCATCAGTGAAGGAGAATACAACACTGAAGCTTTCTTT. It codes for CAISEGEYNTEAFF. This chain links TRBV10-3 with TRBJ1-1; D unclear. There are 14 residues in the CDR3. The V gene lost 3 bases and the J gene lost 2 bases, with 10 bases spanning the gap. Germline values: CDR1 ENHRY, CDR2 SYGVKD.